This T cell receptor (beta chain) was identified during a study of long-term antiretroviral therapy in people with HIV. Background on the study: Samples from the earliest time points predate the 2015 immediate-ART recommendation by about a decade.

Version v3.0 of the immunoSEQ assay ran at survey level. Sequenced by immunoSEQ multiplex PCR; TCRdb stores in-frame clones only, minus some. Of under 15,000 clones in the sample, over 75% were seen once. J gave up 4 bases and V 4 bases, and 6 bases lay outside the gene matches. CDR3 size: 15 residues. From germline, CDR1 is MRHNA and CDR2 SNTAGT. Sequenced here: unsorted PBMCs, sampled 6.2 years after starting antiretroviral therapy. This receptor was identified in a man aged 40-55 years with HIV. The chain carries TRBV6-4 and TRBJ1-2, with 10 positions matching TRBD1. DNA for the CDR3: TGTGCCAGCAGTGTCGGGACAGGGGCGACCTATGGCTACACCTTC. This sequence encodes CASSVGTGATYGYTF.